This T cell receptor (beta chain) came from a study of blood T cell repertoires in COVID-19. Across the whole study: The United States, Italy and Spain were the sources of the acute and convalescent COVID-19 samples. The analysed material was cDNA or gDNA that came from T cells, B-cell-depleted T cells, or PBMCs.

Original methodology: Researchers report that nucleated cell counts were estimated from reference gene primer amplification. Generated by immunoSEQ multiplex PCR, the TCRdb table keeps only in-frame clones and is missing some. D and trimming come from the DNA, and the V and J calls and clone size come from that table. The sample consists of over 150,000 clones, approximately 88% of them appearing once. Trimming removed 4 bases from V and 0 bases from J, with 12 bases in between. The germline V gene has CDR1 SEHNR and CDR2 FQNEAQ (reference sequence). The CDR3 is 15 amino acids. The clonotype originates from a woman aged 55-70 years with acute or convalescent COVID-19. The V call is TRBV7-9, the J call TRBJ1-1; TRBD1 might be the D (6 bases). The sequenced material came from peripheral blood. The CDR3 sequence is CASSSLGGLNTEAFF. CDR3 bases: TGTGCCAGCAGCTCCCTTGGGGGCCTGAACACTGAAGCTTTCTTT.